This T cell receptor beta chain was captured in a study of OX40 agonist ivuxolimab in advanced cancers. On the study more broadly: Across the patients, intravenous ivuxolimab was delivered every 2 weeks at 0.01 to 10 mg/kg. Antecedent anti-PD-1, anti-PD-L1 or anti-CTLA-4 therapy was permissible, with roughly 40% having received some. General observations from the study: Among T cells, CD8+ cells averaged more expanded clones than CD4+ cells.

The CDR3 totals 13 residues. The germline V gene has CDR1 SNHLY and CDR2 FYNNEI. V lost 7 bases and J lost 4; bases outside the gene matches: 5. About this clone: Its antigen is not identified.

A history of autoimmune disease or systemic immunosuppression excluded patients. The data were produced by immunoSEQ multiplex PCR, yet TCRdb's version contains in-frame clones alone and is incomplete. Of roughly 20,000 clones listed, 85% to 90% were seen once; the top ten hold roughly 15%. The material was CD4+ or CD8+ T cells sorted from blood, obtained in a trial of the OX40 agonist ivuxolimab. The genes are TRBV2 and TRBJ1-2, with 8 bases that match TRBD1. The clonotype comes from an adult with an advanced solid tumor such as melanoma, head and neck, liver or kidney cancer. CDR3 sequence: CASNGQGGYGYTF. Written as DNA, the CDR3 is TGTGCCAGCAACGGACAGGGAGGCTATGGCTACACCTTC.